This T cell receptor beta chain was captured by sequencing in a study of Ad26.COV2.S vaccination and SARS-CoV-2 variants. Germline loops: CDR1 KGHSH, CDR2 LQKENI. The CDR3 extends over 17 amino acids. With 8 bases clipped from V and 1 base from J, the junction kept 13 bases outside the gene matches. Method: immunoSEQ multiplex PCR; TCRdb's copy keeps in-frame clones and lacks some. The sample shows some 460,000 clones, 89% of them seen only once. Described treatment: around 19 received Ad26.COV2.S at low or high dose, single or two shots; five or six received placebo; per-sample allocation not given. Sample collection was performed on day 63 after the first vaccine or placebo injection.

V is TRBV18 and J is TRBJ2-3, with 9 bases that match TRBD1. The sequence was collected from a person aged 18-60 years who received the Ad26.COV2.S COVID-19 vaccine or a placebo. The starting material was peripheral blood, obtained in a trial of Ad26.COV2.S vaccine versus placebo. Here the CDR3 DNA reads TGTGCCAGCCCCCGAGACAGGGGGTATCTTGGCACAGATACGCAGTATTTT. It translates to CASPRDRGYLGTDTQYF.